These 10 T cell receptor beta chains were sequenced from one sample in a study of blood T cell repertoires in COVID-19. Sequencing used immunoSEQ multiplex PCR; TCRdb keeps in-frame clones, though not all of them. The table shows around 240,000 clones, with approximately 85% occurring only once. Specimen: PBMCs or T cells enriched from blood (not recorded which). The origin of the receptors is a woman between 45 and 65 years old who had recovered from COVID-19.

The chain joins TRBV7-9 to TRBJ1-2; tentative D call: TRBD1 (5 bases). The V gene lost 5 bases and the J gene lost 2 bases, with 15 bases spanning the gap. This CDR3 has 15 residues. Looked up from germline, CDR1 is SEHNR and CDR2 is FQNEAQ (reference sequence). CDR3 nucleotides: TGTGCCAGCAGCGCTCAGGGCTTTTCAAACTATGGCTACACCTTC. This encodes CASSAQGFSNYGYTF.

The chain combines TRBV2 with TRBJ1-2, with 7 nucleotides matching TRBD1. Germline V gives CDR1 SNHLY, CDR2 FYNNEI. Trimming removed 4 bases from V and 2 bases from J; junction bases left unmatched: 4. This CDR3 has 14 amino acids. The CDR3 here is CASSVGQRNYGYTF. The CDR3 coding sequence is TGTGCCAGCAGTGTGGGACAGAGGAACTATGGCTACACCTTC.

V and J are TRBV11-2 and TRBJ2-1, with 7 bases that match TRBD1. The CDR3 runs to 16 residues. The V and J ends lost 7 bases and 2 bases, in that order; junction bases with no gene match: 11. The germline gives CDR1 SGHAT, CDR2 FQNNGV. CDR3 amino acids: CASNQVGRGTYNEQFF. CDR3 coding DNA: TGTGCCAGCAACCAAGTTGGCAGGGGGACCTACAATGAGCAGTTCTTC.

The chain links TRBV7-9 to TRBJ2-3, with 7 bases lining up with TRBD2. Germline CDR1 SEHNR, CDR2 FQNEAQ (reference sequence). J gave up 10 bases and V 4 bases, and 8 bases lay outside the gene matches. This CDR3 contains 13 residues. Written as DNA, the CDR3 is TGTGCCAGCAGCTCCAGCGGGGCTAAGGCGCAGTATTTT. Amino acid sequence: CASSSSGAKAQYF.

The chain combines TRBV30 with TRBJ1-1, with D maybe TRBD1 (6 bases). The germline CDR1 and CDR2 sequences are GTSNPN and SVGIG (reference sequence). Trimming stripped 0 bases from V and 0 bases from J, with 8 bases between. The CDR3 is made up of 14 amino acids. CDR3 amino acids: CAWSVGQLNTEAFF. The DNA for the CDR3 is TGTGCCTGGAGTGTAGGACAGTTGAACACTGAAGCTTTCTTT.

V is TRBV30 and J is TRBJ1-2, with no clear D. Deletions cut 4 bases from V and 4 bases from J, with 7 bases between. The germline V gene has CDR1 GTSNPN and CDR2 SVGIG (reference sequence). The CDR3 covers 11 residues. CDR3 in DNA: TGTGCCTGGACAGCGCCCTATGGCTACACCTTC. It yields the protein CAWTAPYGYTF.

V and J are TRBV6-2 or TRBV6-3 and TRBJ1-1; 7 bases are a match to TRBD1. CDR1 is MNHEY and CDR2 is SVGEGT in the germline V gene. CDR3 size: 16 residues. J lost 4 bases, V lost 0 bases, and 8 bases had no gene match. This CDR3 reads CASSYSSPQGTTEAFF. CDR3 nucleotides: TGTGCCAGCAGTTACTCCTCCCCACAGGGGACCACTGAAGCTTTCTTT.

This chain links TRBV9 with TRBJ1-1; D is perhaps TRBD1 (6 bases). In germline, CDR1 is SGDLS, CDR2 YYNGEE. The length of the CDR3 is 15 residues. Deletions cut 3 bases from V and 4 bases from J, with 16 bases between. This chain's CDR3 is CASSGLLGGPTEAFF. The CDR3 nucleotides are TGTGCCAGCAGCGGGCTACTAGGGGGTCCCACTGAAGCTTTCTTT.

CDR3 in DNA: TGTGCCAGCTCACCGGGGCATCTCACAGATACGCAGTATTTT. This codes for CASSPGHLTDTQYF. This rearrangement joins TRBV18 to TRBJ2-3, with D possibly TRBD1 on 5 matching bases. CDR1 KGHSH and CDR2 LQKENI come from the germline V gene. The CDR3 contains 14 residues. Trimming removed 3 bases from V and 2 bases from J, with 9 bases in between.

This chain connects TRBV7-9 to TRBJ2-1, with D unresolved. This CDR3 has 14 residues. V was shortened by 5 bases and J by 7 bases, with 15 bases between the two germline ends. Germline V gene sequence: CDR1 SEHNR, CDR2 FQNEAQ (reference sequence). The CDR3 loop reads CASSATRNLNEQFF. In DNA, the CDR3 is TGTGCCAGCAGCGCTACTCGAAACCTTAATGAGCAGTTCTTC.